These 15 T cell receptor beta chains were all obtained from the same sample, sequenced in a study of T cell responses to AZD1222 COVID-19 vaccine. Only in-frame clones appear in the TCRdb table, and some are missing; sequencing was by immunoSEQ multiplex PCR. The data contain 110,000 to 150,000 clones, roughly 93% of them singletons. The sequencing here drew on peripheral blood, taken after recovery from COVID-19. The source of these receptors is an adult who had recovered from COVID-19.

The gene calls are TRBV19 and TRBJ2-3; D gene unclear. The V gene lost 3 bases and the J gene lost 6 bases, with 10 bases spanning the gap. There are 13 residues in the CDR3. Germline V gene data show CDR1 as LNHDA and CDR2 as SQIVND (reference sequence). CDR3 residues: CASSIFGRDTQYF. The CDR3 nucleotides read TGTGCCAGTAGTATTTTTGGCAGGGATACGCAGTATTTT.

The chain combines TRBV30 with TRBJ1-1; TRBD1 is a possible D gene (6 bases). Trimming stripped 5 bases from V and 0 bases from J, with 10 bases between. The CDR3 sequence is 13 residues long. In germline, CDR1 is GTSNPN, CDR2 SVGIG (reference sequence). The CDR3 sequence: CAWGQRMNTEAFF. DNA for the CDR3: TGTGCCTGGGGACAGAGAATGAACACTGAAGCTTTCTTT.

This clone was recorded only once. The V call is TRBV12-5, the J call TRBJ1-2; maybe TRBD1 (5 bases). Germline CDR1 reads LGHNT; CDR2 reads FRNRAP. Deletions cut 7 bases from V and 5 bases from J, with 23 bases between. The length of the CDR3 is 16 residues. CDR3 DNA: TGTGCTAGTGCCTTGTCTTCCCCAGGAAGGGGATATGGCTACACCTTC. Amino acid sequence: CASALSSPGRGYGYTF.

V and J are TRBV6-5 and TRBJ2-4; 10 positions agree with TRBD2. CDR1 and CDR2 from the germline V gene are MNHEY and SVGAGI. With 2 bases clipped from V and 1 base from J, the junction kept 2 bases outside the gene matches. This CDR3 spans 16 amino acids. CDR3 DNA: TGTGCCAGCAGTTACGAAGCGGGGGGGGCCAAAAACATTCAGTACTTC. Encoded protein: CASSYEAGGAKNIQYF.

The chain joins TRBV18 to TRBJ1-1; D not certain. Trimming pared 6 bases from V and 1 base from J, leaving 12 bases between. CDR1 and CDR2 (germline): KGHSH, LQKENI. There are 14 residues in the CDR3. The CDR3 DNA reads as TGTGCCAGCTCCCCCTTATCCCAGAACACTGAAGCTTTCTTT. Translating gives CASSPLSQNTEAFF.

This clone has a single count. This chain joins TRBV28 and TRBJ1-6; no reliable D call. Trimming took off 3 bases at V and 0 bases at J, with 15 bases between the two ends. The CDR3 spans 18 residues. Germline CDR1 is MDHEN and CDR2 is SYDVKM. The CDR3 DNA reads as TGTGCCAGCAGTTTTGGGCGGTTGGGGAGCTCCTATAATTCACCCCTCCACTTT. Its translation: CASSFGRLGSSYNSPLHF. The whole variable domain, remainder taken from reference TRBV28 and TRBJ1-6, is DVKVTQSSRYLVKRTGEKVFLECVQDMDHENMFWYRQDPGLGLRLIYFSYDVKMKEKGDIPEGYSVSREKKERFSLILESASTNQTSMYLCASSFGRLGSSYNSPLHFGNGTRLTVT.

CDR3 DNA: TGTGCCAGCACCACGGAGGGGGCAGGGCAGCCCCAGCATTTT. Translated: CASTTEGAGQPQHF. The chain combines TRBV28 with TRBJ1-5; 7 bases align to TRBD1. This CDR3 contains 14 residues. Germline CDR1 reads MDHEN; CDR2 reads SYDVKM. Trimming took 7 bases from V and 7 from J; bases not matched to a gene: 10.

The rearrangement uses TRBV30 and TRBJ1-1; D is uncertain. The length of the CDR3 is 13 residues. The V gene's germline CDR1 is GTSNPN and CDR2 SVGIG (reference sequence). V lost 0 bases, J lost 2 bases, and 7 bases lay in between. CDR3 nucleotide sequence: TGTGCCTGGAGTGTGGGGTCTAACACTGAAGCTTTCTTT. Translated: CAWSVGSNTEAFF.

The chain employs TRBV29-1 and TRBJ2-2; D is undetermined. CDR3 length: 16 amino acids. Deletions cut 3 bases from V and 1 base from J, with 15 bases between. Per the germline V gene, CDR1 is SQVTM and CDR2 is ANQGSEA. CDR3 sequence reads: CSVEGPDKGNTGELFF. The CDR3 DNA is TGCAGCGTTGAGGGCCCCGACAAGGGGAACACCGGGGAGCTGTTTTTT.

V is TRBV6-5 and J is TRBJ1-1; D is uncertain. This CDR3 has 13 amino acids. CDR1 is MNHEY, CDR2 SVGAGI, per germline. Deletions cut 2 bases from V and 2 bases from J, with 6 bases between. CDR3 in amino acids: CASSYVLNTEAFF. As DNA, the CDR3 is TGTGCCAGCAGTTACGTCCTAAACACTGAAGCTTTCTTT.

This rearrangement joins TRBV24-1 to TRBJ1-2; tentative D call: TRBD1 (6 bases). CDR1 and CDR2 (germline): KGHDR, SFDVKD. This CDR3 spans 14 amino acids. V dropped 6 bases and J dropped 7 bases, with 17 bases sitting between them. The CDR3 reads CATSNSQGLFGYTF. CDR3 DNA: TGTGCCACCAGTAACAGCCAGGGGCTTTTTGGCTACACCTTC.

Details on this clone: At one end, the junction sequence differs from germline, possibly due to a read error. V usage is TRBV6-9 and J usage is TRBJ2-7; the D is unclear. Germline loops: CDR1 MNHGY, CDR2 SVAAGI. The CDR3 sequence is 15 residues long. CDR3 DNA sequence: TGTGCCAGCATTTATCGTACTCCTAGCTCCTACGAGCAGTACTTC. Amino acids: CASIYRTPSSYEQYF.

The chain couples TRBV28 to TRBJ2-2; D not resolved. Between the trimmed V and J ends, which lost 8 bases and 0 bases, there was a span of 7 bases. Looked up from germline, CDR1 is MDHEN and CDR2 is SYDVKM. The CDR3 extends over 13 amino acids. The CDR3 coding sequence is TGTGCCAGCCGGGCGACGAACACCGGGGAGCTGTTTTTT. Translation: CASRATNTGELFF.

The chain has TRBV28 and TRBJ2-7; 10 bases line up with TRBD1. In germline, CDR1 is MDHEN, CDR2 SYDVKM. The CDR3 has 16 residues. Trimming removed 4 bases from V and 3 bases from J; junction bases left unmatched: 9. CDR3: CASSSRQGAFDYEQYF. Here the CDR3 DNA reads TGTGCCAGCAGTTCCCGACAGGGGGCGTTTGACTACGAGCAGTACTTC.

This clone was observed a few times. This sequence joins TRBV7-2 and TRBJ2-7; 7 bases line up with TRBD1. V gave up 5 bases and J gave up 2 bases; unmatched junction bases: 12. There are 16 residues in the CDR3. The germline gives CDR1 SGHTA, CDR2 FQGNSA. The CDR3 region is CASSGHRDSAPYEQYF. The DNA of the CDR3 is TGTGCCAGCAGCGGACACCGGGACAGCGCTCCCTACGAGCAGTACTTC.